The present entry profiles one T cell receptor (beta chain) with its context. The antigen is unknown. Co-extracted RNA and DNA came from 20-30 mg of unsorted bulk tissue. Total RNA (around 500 ng) served as template for TCR beta cDNA synthesis primed by a constant-region primer. Three nested multiplex PCR rounds, a slightly modified ARM-PCR, produced the libraries for TCR beta. TCRdb processed the multiplex PCR reads anew with MiXCR; each CDR3 protein has one entry. The profile shows 90,000 to 150,000 distinct CDR3 sequences, under 70% of them singletons. This specimen comes from a study of tumor-infiltrating lymphocytes in primary liver carcinoma. Study-wide points: Significantly larger top-250-clone fractions were found in tumors than in blood (p = 0.039).

This clonotype originated in an older woman with primary liver carcinoma and hepatitis B virus infection. The material sequenced was tumor-adjacent normal liver tissue.

The CDR3 here is CASSFFLAGGPEGHTQYF. In DNA form, the CDR3 reads TGTGCCAGCAGTTTCTTTCTCGCGGGCGGCCCGGAGGGCCATACGCAGTATTTT. V usage is TRBV12-3 or TRBV12-4 and J usage is TRBJ2-3, with D tentatively TRBD2 (6 bases). The CDR3 runs 18 residues. With 3 bases removed from V and 7 bases from J, the gap between germline ends came to 26 bases.